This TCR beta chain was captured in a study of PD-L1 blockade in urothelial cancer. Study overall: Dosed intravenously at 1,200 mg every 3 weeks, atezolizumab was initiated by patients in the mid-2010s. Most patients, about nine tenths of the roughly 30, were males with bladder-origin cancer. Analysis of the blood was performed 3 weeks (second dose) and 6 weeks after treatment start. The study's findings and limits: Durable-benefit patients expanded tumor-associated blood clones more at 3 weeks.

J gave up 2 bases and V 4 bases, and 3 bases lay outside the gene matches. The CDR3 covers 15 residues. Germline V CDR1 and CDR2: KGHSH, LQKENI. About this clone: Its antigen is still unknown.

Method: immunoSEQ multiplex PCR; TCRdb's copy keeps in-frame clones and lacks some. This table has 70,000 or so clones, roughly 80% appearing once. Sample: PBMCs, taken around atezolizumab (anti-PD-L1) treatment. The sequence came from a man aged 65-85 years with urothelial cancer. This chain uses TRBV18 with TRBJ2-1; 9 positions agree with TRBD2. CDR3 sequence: CASSLGTSTYNEQFF. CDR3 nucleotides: TGTGCCAGCTCACTTGGGACTAGCACCTACAATGAGCAGTTCTTC.